The clone carrying this T cell receptor beta chain occurred many times. This specimen comes from a study of T cells after yellow fever vaccination. TCRdb re-called the 5' RACE reads through MiXCR, storing one row per CDR3 protein. Here the sample spans roughly 120,000 distinct CDR3 sequences, 8.4% being singletons. Looked up from germline, CDR1 is SEHNR and CDR2 is FQNEAQ (reference sequence). V shed 4 bases and J shed 6 bases, with 13 bases lying between them. This CDR3 comprises 13 residues. This specimen was CD8+ T cells sorted from PBMCs, taken 45 days after the yellow fever booster vaccination. The genes are TRBV7-9 and TRBJ2-7; D is uncertain. The sequence was obtained from a man aged 30 to 39 who received the YFV17D yellow fever vaccine. Written as DNA, the CDR3 is TGTGCCAGCAGCTCCGTACCCCTCCCCGAGCAGTACTTC. Translation gives CASSSVPLPEQYF.